This TCR beta chain was captured by sequencing in a study of blood T cell repertoires in COVID-19. Study background: The samples span acute and convalescent COVID-19 from the United States, Italy and Spain. T cells, B-cell-depleted T cells, or PBMCs supplied cDNA or gDNA.

TCRdb's table, derived via immunoSEQ multiplex PCR, lists solely in-frame clones and lacks some. Here the sample spans about 87,000 clones, approximately 85% being singletons. Recruited during active infection, patients (from Seattle) were subsequently followed longitudinally. Trimming pared 5 bases from V and 2 bases from J, leaving 16 bases between. Germline V CDR1 and CDR2: LNHDA, SQIVND (reference sequence). The CDR3 has 16 amino acids. The chain has TRBV19 and TRBJ1-5, with D possibly being TRBD1 (5 bases). Specimen: peripheral blood. This TCR derives from a woman over 75 with COVID-19, enrolled during active disease. The DNA of the CDR3 is TGTGCCAGTAGTCCCCGCAGGGTCATTCGCAATCAGCCCCAGCATTTT. Its translation is CASSPRRVIRNQPQHF.